The present entry profiles one TCR beta chain with its context. The record originates from a study of T cell responses to AZD1222 COVID-19 vaccine. CDR3 length: 11 amino acids. V was pared by 8 bases and J by 2 bases, with 9 bases between. Germline CDR1 and CDR2: DFQATT and SNEGSKA (reference sequence). The assay was immunoSEQ multiplex PCR, and TCRdb's table has in-frame clones only and misses some. The sample contains about 200,000 clones, around 93% of which appear only once. The origin of this receptor is an adult who received the AZD1222 COVID-19 vaccine. The rearrangement joins TRBV20-1 to TRBJ1-1; D unresolved. The starting material was peripheral blood, obtained 28 days after the second AZD1222 dose. The CDR3 is CSSYLNTEAFF. CDR3 nucleotide sequence: TGCAGTAGTTACCTCAACACTGAAGCTTTCTTT.